The count of the clone carrying this TCR beta chain is one. What it binds is unknown. The sample belongs to a study of Ad26.COV2.S vaccination and SARS-CoV-2 variants. General observations from the study: Substantial breadth was reportedly displayed by spike-specific CD8+ and CD4+ T cell responses after vaccination.

Measured with immunoSEQ multiplex PCR; TCRdb has only the in-frame clones, and not every one. The profile shows 300,000 to 450,000 clones, about 90% of them singletons. The receptor comes from a human donor who had recovered from COVID-19. The sequencing used peripheral blood, collected after recovery from COVID-19.

The CDR3 spells CAISRGGDQETQYF. In DNA, the CDR3 is TGTGCCATCAGTAGGGGAGGGGACCAAGAGACCCAGTACTTC. This chain joins TRBV10-3 and TRBJ2-5; 7 bases match TRBD2. The CDR3 runs to 14 residues. The germline V gene has CDR1 ENHRY and CDR2 SYGVKD. Germline trimming cut 5 bases from V and 0 bases from J; bases unmatched to any gene: 3.